This T cell receptor beta chain emerged from a study of cytomegalovirus exposure and HLA in healthy donors. General study findings and limits: A later analysis linked a missense variant in DCLRE1C to the trimming of TCR beta V and J genes.

This clone was seen a handful of times. Its antigen is still unknown. Germline CDR1 reads SGHRS; CDR2 reads YFSETQ. The J segment lost 4 bases and the V segment lost 2 bases, leaving 5 bases of the junction unmatched. CDR3 length equals 15 residues. The PCR was carried out with 60 Vbeta primers and 13 Jbeta primers. In the study's own analysis: The authors later counted roughly 76 million unique TCR beta chains, roughly 10 million of them shared. The assay was immunoSEQ multiplex PCR, and TCRdb's table has in-frame clones only and misses some. V, J and clone size are those of that table, while D and trimming were read from the DNA. Among a few hundred thousand clones, roughly four fifths were seen once, and the ten largest hold more than 1.5%.

The chain uses TRBV5-1 and TRBJ2-2, with 7 bases identical to TRBD1. This TCR was sampled from a woman aged 40 to 49 in good health and CMV-seropositive. Sequencing was carried out using PBMCs. CDR3 nucleotides: TGCGCCAGCAGCTTATTGACAGGGTCCACCGGGGAGCTGTTTTTT. Translated, it gives CASSLLTGSTGELFF.